Detailed here is one TCR beta chain. Its target is not known. Profiled with immunoSEQ multiplex PCR; TCRdb holds only in-frame clones, not every one. The table includes 150,000 or so clones, 85% to 95% detected once. These data belong to a study of T cell responses to AZD1222 COVID-19 vaccine. Findings and caveats of the study: Repertoire sampling was restricted to post-peak T cell response timepoints. Clonal diversity may have been underestimated in mostly white British donors.

The V and J ends lost 1 base and 9 bases respectively, with 10 bases between them. CDR1 and CDR2 from the germline V gene are GTSNPN and SVGIG (reference sequence). The CDR3 contains 11 residues. The V call is TRBV30, the J call TRBJ2-7, with a weak D call TRBD2 (6 bases). This sequence originates from an adult in good health. The sample was peripheral blood, taken on day 0 of MenACWY control vaccination. The CDR3 region has the DNA TGTGCCTGGAGTGGAGGGGAGGTGCAGTACTTC. Translation gives CAWSGGEVQYF.